This T cell receptor beta chain emerged from a study of shared clonotypes between healthy human individuals. General observations from the study: Naive subsets usually exceeded memory subsets in estimated richness. A handful of donors shared around 5.1% of their naive CD4 clonotypes.

Concerning this clone: Its antigen is undetermined.

Across several immunoSEQ plates, the genomic DNA of each subset was split evenly. TCRdb keeps only in-frame clones here, not all; method: immunoSEQ multiplex PCR. The data hold approximately 650,000 clones, with less than 97% observed a single time. Naive CD8 cells comprised CD45RO-negative, CCR7-positively selected cells, excluding terminally differentiated effector memory CD45RA+ cells. The CDR3 runs to 16 residues. Germline V gene data show CDR1 as SQVTM and CDR2 as ANQGSEA. V lost 1 base and J lost 2; bases outside the gene matches: 6. The V call is TRBV29-1, the J call TRBJ2-7; 12 positions agree with TRBD2. Source material: naive CD8+ T cells sorted from blood. This sequence originates from a woman aged 30 to 39 in good health. The CDR3 sequence is CSVEASGRAYPYEQYF. The CDR3, as DNA: TGCAGCGTTGAAGCTAGCGGGAGGGCCTACCCCTACGAGCAGTACTTC.